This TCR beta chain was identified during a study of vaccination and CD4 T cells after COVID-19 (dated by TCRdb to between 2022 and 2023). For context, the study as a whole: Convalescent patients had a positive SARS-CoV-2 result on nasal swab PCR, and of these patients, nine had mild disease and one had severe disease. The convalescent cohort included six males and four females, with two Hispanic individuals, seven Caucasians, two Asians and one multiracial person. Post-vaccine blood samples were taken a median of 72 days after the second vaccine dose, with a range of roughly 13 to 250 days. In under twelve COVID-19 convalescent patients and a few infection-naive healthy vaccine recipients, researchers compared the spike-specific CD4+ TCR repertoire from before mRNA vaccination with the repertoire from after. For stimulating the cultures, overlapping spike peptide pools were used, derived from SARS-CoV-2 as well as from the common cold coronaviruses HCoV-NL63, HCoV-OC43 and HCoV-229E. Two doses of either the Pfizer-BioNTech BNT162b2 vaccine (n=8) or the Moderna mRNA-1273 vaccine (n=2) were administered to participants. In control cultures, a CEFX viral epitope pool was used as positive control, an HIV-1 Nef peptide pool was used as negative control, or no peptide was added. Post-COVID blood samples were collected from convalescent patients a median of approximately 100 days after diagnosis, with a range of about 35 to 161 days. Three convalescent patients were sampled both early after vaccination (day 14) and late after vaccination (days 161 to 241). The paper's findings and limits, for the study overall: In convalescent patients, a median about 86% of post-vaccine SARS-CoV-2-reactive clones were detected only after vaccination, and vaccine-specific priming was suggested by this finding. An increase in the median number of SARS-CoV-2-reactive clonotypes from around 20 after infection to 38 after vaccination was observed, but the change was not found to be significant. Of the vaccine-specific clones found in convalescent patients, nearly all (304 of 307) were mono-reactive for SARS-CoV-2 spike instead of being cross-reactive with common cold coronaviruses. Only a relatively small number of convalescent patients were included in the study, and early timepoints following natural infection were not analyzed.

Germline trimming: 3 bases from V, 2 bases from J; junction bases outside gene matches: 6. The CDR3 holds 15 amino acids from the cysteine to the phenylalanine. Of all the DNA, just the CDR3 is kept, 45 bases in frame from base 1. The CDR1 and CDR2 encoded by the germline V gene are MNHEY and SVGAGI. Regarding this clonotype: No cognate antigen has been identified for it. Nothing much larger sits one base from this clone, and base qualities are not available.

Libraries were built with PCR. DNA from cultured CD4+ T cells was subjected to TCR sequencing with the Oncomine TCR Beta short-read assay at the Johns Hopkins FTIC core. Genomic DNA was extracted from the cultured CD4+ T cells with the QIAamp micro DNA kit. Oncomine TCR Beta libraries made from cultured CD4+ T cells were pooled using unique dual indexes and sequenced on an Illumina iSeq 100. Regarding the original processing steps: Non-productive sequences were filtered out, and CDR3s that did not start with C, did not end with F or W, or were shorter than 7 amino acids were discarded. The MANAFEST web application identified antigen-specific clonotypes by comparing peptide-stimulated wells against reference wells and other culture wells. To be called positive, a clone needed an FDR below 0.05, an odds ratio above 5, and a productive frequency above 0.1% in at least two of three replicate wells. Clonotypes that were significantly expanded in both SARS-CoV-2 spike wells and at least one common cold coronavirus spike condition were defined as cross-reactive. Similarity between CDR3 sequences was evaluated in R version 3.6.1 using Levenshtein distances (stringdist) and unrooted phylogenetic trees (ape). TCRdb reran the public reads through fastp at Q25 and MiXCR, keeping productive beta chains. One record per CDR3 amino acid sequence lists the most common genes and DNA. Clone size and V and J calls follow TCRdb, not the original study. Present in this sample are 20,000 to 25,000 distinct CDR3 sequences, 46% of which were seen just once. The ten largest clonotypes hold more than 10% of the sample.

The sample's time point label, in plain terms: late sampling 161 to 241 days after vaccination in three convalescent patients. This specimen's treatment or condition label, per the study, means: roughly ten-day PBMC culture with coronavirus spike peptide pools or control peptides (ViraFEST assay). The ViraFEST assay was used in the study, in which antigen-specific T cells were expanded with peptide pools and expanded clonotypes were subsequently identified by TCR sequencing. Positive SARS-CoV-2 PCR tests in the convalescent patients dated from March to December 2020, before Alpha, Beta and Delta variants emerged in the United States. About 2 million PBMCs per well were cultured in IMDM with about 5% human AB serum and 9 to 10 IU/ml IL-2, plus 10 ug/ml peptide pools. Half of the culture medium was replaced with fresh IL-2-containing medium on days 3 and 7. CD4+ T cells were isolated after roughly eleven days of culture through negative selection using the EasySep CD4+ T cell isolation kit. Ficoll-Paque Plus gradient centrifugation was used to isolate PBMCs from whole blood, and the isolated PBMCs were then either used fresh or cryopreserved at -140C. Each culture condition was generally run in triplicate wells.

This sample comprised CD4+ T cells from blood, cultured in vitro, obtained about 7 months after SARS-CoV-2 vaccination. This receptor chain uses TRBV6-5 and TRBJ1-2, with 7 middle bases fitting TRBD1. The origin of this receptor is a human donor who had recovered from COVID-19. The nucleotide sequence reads TGTGCCAGCAGTTATTGGGGAGGGGGCAACTATGGCTACACCTTC. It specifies CASSYWGGGNYGYTF.